The T cell receptor beta chain described here comes from a study of T cell responses to AZD1222 COVID-19 vaccine. Overall study findings and caveats: Clonal diversity was possibly underestimated, and the donors were mostly white British, with more females. The study found vaccine-associated CD4 TCRs spanning spike, dominant at 160-218 and 743-854. Nearly half of unique spike-specific TCRs reportedly avoided B.1.351 and B.1.1.7 mutated regions. The study sampled repertoires only after the peak T cell response.

Details on this clone: The target antigen is unknown.

The assay was immunoSEQ multiplex PCR, and TCRdb's table has in-frame clones only and misses some. The repertoire holds about 84,000 clones, with 70% to 90% as singletons. The sequence was collected from an adult who received the AZD1222 COVID-19 vaccine. The source material was peripheral blood, sampled 28 days after the second AZD1222 dose.

The CDR3 is CASSPTGALPGELFF. Here the CDR3 DNA reads TGTGCCAGCAGCCCCACGGGGGCCCTCCCCGGGGAGCTGTTTTTT. The genes are TRBV7-3 and TRBJ2-2; the D call may be TRBD1 or TRBD2 (6 bases each). Deletions cut 5 bases from V and 6 bases from J, with 16 bases between. The CDR3 is made up of 15 amino acids. Germline V gene sequence: CDR1 SGHTA, CDR2 FQGTGA.